This TCR beta chain was observed in a study of T cells in Graves' hyperthyroidism and ophthalmopathy. The V gene lost 4 bases and the J gene lost 0 bases, with 13 bases spanning the gap. This CDR3 contains 16 residues. Germline V gene sequence: CDR1 MDHEN, CDR2 SYDVKM. This clonotype was recorded at least ten times. There were TCR beta CDR3 regions amplified from RNA transcripts. HTBI primers drove first-round RT-PCR of the TCR CDR3. MiXCR, run by TCRdb on the multiplex PCR reads, gives a single entry per CDR3 protein. Of some 650,000 distinct CDR3 sequences listed, roughly 16% are singletons. The sequenced sample consisted of blood. This receptor was identified in a woman aged 35 to 49 with Graves' ophthalmopathy. The chain recombines TRBV28 with TRBJ2-1; TRBD2 is a possible D gene (5 bases). The CDR3 nucleotides are TGTGCCAGCAGTTCCACGACACTAGGCTCCTACAATGAGCAGTTCTTC. Translating gives CASSSTTLGSYNEQFF.